These 15 T cell receptor beta chains were all obtained from the same sample, sequenced in a study of response to subunit inactivated influenza vaccine. Using its own MiXCR run on the RT-PCR reads, TCRdb lists one record per CDR3 protein. The table records about 540,000 distinct CDR3 sequences, roughly 15% of them present only once. This sample comprised PBMCs from blood, obtained 11 to 12 days after vaccination. The origin of the receptors is a man aged 45-65 years who received an inactivated influenza vaccine.

This chain connects TRBV5-1 to TRBJ2-2, with TRBD2 identical over 12 bases. V dropped 3 bases and J dropped 0; count of bases not matched to a gene: 3. CDR1 SGHRS and CDR2 YFSETQ come from the germline V gene. The CDR3 extends over 17 amino acids. CDR3 DNA sequence: TGCGCCAGCAGCTCCCGGACTAGCGGGACGAACACCGGGGAGCTGTTTTTT. It is translated as CASSSRTSGTNTGELFF. Drawing the rest from reference TRBV5-1 and TRBJ2-2, the complete variable domain is KAGVTQTPRYLIKTRGQQVTLSCSPISGHRSVSWYQQTPGQGLQFLFEYFSETQRNKGNFPGRFSGRQFSNSRSEMNVSTLELGDSALYLCASSSRTSGTNTGELFFGEGSRLTVL.

This clonotype was counted ten times or more. The gene calls are TRBV4-2 and TRBJ2-5, with D possibly being TRBD1 (5 bases). V lost 4 bases and J 5 bases, leaving 11 bases between the germline ends. The V gene's germline CDR1 is LGHNA and CDR2 YNFKEQ. The CDR3 is made up of 13 amino acids. CDR3 amino acids: CASSPDRQETQYF. CDR3 DNA: TGTGCCAGCAGCCCCGATCGACAGGAGACCCAGTACTTC.

V gene TRBV5-1 combines with J gene TRBJ2-5, with D maybe TRBD2 (6 bases). Germline CDR1 reads SGHRS; CDR2 reads YFSETQ. The V end was cut by 4 bases, the J end by 5 bases, with 21 bases between. CDR3 length: 16 residues. CDR3 loop: CASSRAGTAGVETQYF. In DNA form, the CDR3 reads TGCGCCAGCAGCAGGGCGGGGACCGCAGGAGTTGAGACCCAGTACTTC.

The rearrangement joins TRBV4-2 to TRBJ2-3, with 10 bases fitting TRBD1. J was trimmed by 3 bases and V by 1 base; bases with no gene match: 1. Germline CDR1 and CDR2: LGHNA and YNFKEQ. The CDR3 sequence is 15 residues long. The CDR3 loop reads CASSQGGQGTDTQYF. The CDR3 nucleotides read TGTGCCAGCAGCCAAGGGGGACAGGGGACAGATACGCAGTATTTT.

This clonotype was counted a few times. V is TRBV4-3 and J is TRBJ1-1; TRBD1 matches 7 bases. CDR1 and CDR2 from the germline V gene are LGHNA and YSLEER. With 0 bases clipped from V and 4 bases from J, the junction kept 8 bases outside the gene matches. The CDR3 spans 16 residues. CDR3 region: CASSQDAGGRTTEAFF. The CDR3 DNA reads as TGCGCCAGCAGCCAAGATGCAGGGGGTAGGACCACTGAAGCTTTCTTT.

The V gene is TRBV7-9, the J gene TRBJ2-7; 10 nucleotides align to TRBD1. This CDR3 is built from 17 residues. CDR1 is SEHNR, CDR2 FQNEAQ, per germline (reference sequence). The junction had 7 bases not matched to a gene; V was cut back by 1 base and J by 1 base. The CDR3 nucleotides read TGTGCCAGCAGCTTAGTTGTCGGACAGGGGGGATCCTACGAGCAGTACTTC. This sequence encodes CASSLVVGQGGSYEQYF.

V and J are TRBV20-1 and TRBJ2-5, with TRBD1 identical over 9 bases. The CDR3 contains 15 residues. Germline trimming cut 6 bases from V and 2 bases from J; bases unmatched to any gene: 10. Per germline, CDR1 DFQATT and CDR2 SNEGSKA (reference sequence). The CDR3 protein is CSARPLDRGQETQYF. Written as DNA, the CDR3 is TGCAGTGCCCGCCCTCTGGACAGGGGACAAGAGACCCAGTACTTC.

Only a few counts were recorded for this clonotype. The V gene is TRBV2, the J gene TRBJ2-7; D is perhaps TRBD1 (5 bases). The CDR3 loop spans 12 amino acids. Germline V gene lookup returns CDR1 SNHLY and CDR2 FYNNEI. Trimming took 7 bases from V and 6 from J, leaving 13 bases between them. In DNA, the CDR3 is TGTGCCAGCATGCCAGGGTTGGGCGAGCAGTACTTC. Amino acid sequence: CASMPGLGEQYF.

The chain couples TRBV9 to TRBJ2-6; D call uncertain. CDR3 size: 13 residues. In germline, CDR1 is SGDLS, CDR2 YYNGEE. Trimming pared 0 bases from V and 6 bases from J, leaving 4 bases between. The CDR3 sequence is CASSVGVANVLTF. The CDR3 nucleotides read TGTGCCAGCAGCGTAGGGGTGGCCAACGTCCTGACTTTC.

This clonotype was seen at least ten times. V is TRBV7-2 and J is TRBJ2-7; D is perhaps TRBD2 (6 bases). Germline CDR1 reads SGHTA; CDR2 reads FQGNSA. V was pared by 0 bases and J by 3 bases, with 9 bases between. This CDR3 is built from 14 residues. Here the CDR3 DNA reads TGTGCCAGCAGCTTAGCTGCGGGAAACTACGAGCAGTACTTC. It yields the protein CASSLAAGNYEQYF.

This clonotype was recorded a few times. This sequence joins TRBV29-1 and TRBJ1-2; possible D gene TRBD1, 5 bases. CDR3 length: 13 residues. Trimming left V 5 bases short and J 2 bases short, with 12 bases between. Germline CDR1 reads SQVTM; CDR2 reads ANQGSEA. The CDR3, as DNA: TGCAGCGTTTCCGGGACGGTGAACTATGGCTACACCTTC. This gives the protein CSVSGTVNYGYTF.

V and J are TRBV3-1 and TRBJ2-7; 7 nucleotides align to TRBD1. This CDR3 contains 14 residues. Trimming took 6 bases from V and 7 from J; bases not matched to a gene: 12. Germline CDR1 LGHDT, CDR2 YNNKEL (reference sequence). The CDR3 region is CASSPGTVVREQYF. CDR3 DNA: TGTGCCAGCAGTCCCGGGACAGTGGTCCGGGAGCAGTACTTC.

This clonotype was observed a handful of times. The genes are TRBV3-1 and TRBJ2-5; 9 positions match TRBD2. This CDR3 comprises 18 residues. Trimming cost V 4 bases and J 4 bases; bases outside gene matches: 16. CDR1 is LGHDT and CDR2 is YNNKEL in the germline V gene (reference sequence). The CDR3 coding sequence is TGTGCCAGCAGCCTGGCACTCGCTAGCGGGGTGTCGGGAGAGACCCAGTACTTC. Its protein product is CASSLALASGVSGETQYF.

This chain connects TRBV12-3 or TRBV12-4 to TRBJ1-2; a weak D match, TRBD1 (6 bases). This CDR3 is 15 amino acids long. V lost 6 bases and J lost 4, with 18 bases in between. CDR3 nucleotide sequence: TGTGCCAGCAGCAACGGACAGTCGAGTATCTATGGCTACACCTTC. Protein: CASSNGQSSIYGYTF.

The sample holds a few counts of this clonotype. The chain couples TRBV11-2 to TRBJ2-1; D may be TRBD1 (6 bases). V lost 1 base and J lost 9, with 13 bases in between. The CDR3 loop spans 14 amino acids. CDR1 is SGHAT and CDR2 is FQNNGV in the germline V gene. DNA of the CDR3: TGTGCCAGCAGCTTAGTGTATGGGGGCAGTGAGCAGTTCTTC. Protein product: CASSLVYGGSEQFF.